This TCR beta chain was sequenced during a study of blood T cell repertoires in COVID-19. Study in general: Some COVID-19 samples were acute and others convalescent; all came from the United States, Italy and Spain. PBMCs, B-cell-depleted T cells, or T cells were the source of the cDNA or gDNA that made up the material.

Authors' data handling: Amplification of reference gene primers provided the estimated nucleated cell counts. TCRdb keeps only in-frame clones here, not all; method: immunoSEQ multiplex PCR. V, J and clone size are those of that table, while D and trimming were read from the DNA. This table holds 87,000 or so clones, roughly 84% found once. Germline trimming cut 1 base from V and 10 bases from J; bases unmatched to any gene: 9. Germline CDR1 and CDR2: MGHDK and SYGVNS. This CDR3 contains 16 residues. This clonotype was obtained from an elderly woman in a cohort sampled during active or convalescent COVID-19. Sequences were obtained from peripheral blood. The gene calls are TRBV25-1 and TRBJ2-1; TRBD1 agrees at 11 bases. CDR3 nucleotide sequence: TGTGCCAGCAGTGAATGGAGGACAGGGGGCGCCGAGGAGCAGTTCTTC. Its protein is CASSEWRTGGAEEQFF. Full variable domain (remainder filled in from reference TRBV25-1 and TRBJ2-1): EADIYQTPRYLVIGTGKKITLECSQTMGHDKMYWYQQDPGMELHLIHYSYGVNSTEKGDLSSESTVSRIRTEHFPLTLESARPSHTSQYLCASSEWRTGGAEEQFFGPGTRLTVL.